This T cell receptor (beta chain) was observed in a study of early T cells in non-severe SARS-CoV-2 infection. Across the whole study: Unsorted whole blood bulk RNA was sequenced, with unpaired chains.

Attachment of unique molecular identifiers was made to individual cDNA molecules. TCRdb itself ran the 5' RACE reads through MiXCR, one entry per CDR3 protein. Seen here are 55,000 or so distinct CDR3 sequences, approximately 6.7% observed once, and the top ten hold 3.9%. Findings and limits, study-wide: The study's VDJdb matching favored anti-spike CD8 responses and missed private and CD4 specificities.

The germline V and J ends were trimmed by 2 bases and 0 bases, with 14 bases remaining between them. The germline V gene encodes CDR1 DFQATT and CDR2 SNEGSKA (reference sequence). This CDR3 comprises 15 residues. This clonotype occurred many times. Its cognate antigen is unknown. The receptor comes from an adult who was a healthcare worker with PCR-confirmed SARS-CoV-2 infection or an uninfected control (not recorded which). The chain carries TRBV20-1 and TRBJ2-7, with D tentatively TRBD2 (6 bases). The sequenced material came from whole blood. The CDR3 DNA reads TGCAGTGCTAGAAACCGGGACTCGAGCTCCTACGAGCAGTACTTC. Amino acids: CSARNRDSSSYEQYF.